Listed below are T cell receptor beta chains from one sample, sequenced in a study of T-cell memory formation after mild COVID-19. TCRdb independently ran MiXCR on the 5' RACE reads; one entry per CDR3 protein. This table has a few hundred thousand distinct CDR3 sequences, approximately 29% appearing once. The material sequenced was PBMCs or a T cell subset sorted from them (not recorded which). The receptor set was obtained from an adult woman who had mild COVID-19 (a few samples of this study predate the infection). Cell type and time point are not known. CDR3s include the opening cysteine and the closing phenylalanine or tryptophan.

j_call: TRBJ2-5; v_call: TRBV7-9; cdr3_aa: CASSFPKGGLAGETQYF
j_call: TRBJ2-7; v_call: TRBV12-3/TRBV12-4; cdr3_aa: CASRETGGDGYEQYF
j_call: TRBJ2-3; v_call: TRBV7-8; cdr3_aa: CASSLKGGGKDTDTQYF
j_call: TRBJ2-3; v_call: TRBV24-1; cdr3_aa: CATSDLYYSKVRRWGLSTDTQYF
j_call: TRBJ2-1; v_call: TRBV20-1; cdr3_aa: CSASRESSYNEQFF
j_call: TRBJ2-3; v_call: TRBV29-1; cdr3_aa: CSDLGTDTQYF
j_call: TRBJ2-1; v_call: TRBV7-3; cdr3_aa: CASRGTGTSSYNEQFF
j_call: TRBJ2-4; v_call: TRBV7-2; cdr3_aa: CASSLGGNIQYF
j_call: TRBJ2-3; v_call: TRBV6-5; cdr3_aa: CASSYSIGGVADTQYF
j_call: TRBJ2-7; v_call: TRBV20-1; cdr3_aa: CSAPPAGSYSYEQYF
j_call: TRBJ2-7; v_call: TRBV12-3/TRBV12-4; cdr3_aa: CASSFDRAAYEQYF
j_call: TRBJ2-2; v_call: TRBV28; cdr3_aa: CASSLRGAVTGELFF
j_call: TRBJ2-7; v_call: TRBV30; cdr3_aa: CAWSVGAGVDEQYF
j_call: TRBJ1-2; v_call: TRBV5-1; cdr3_aa: CASSRTGGGENYGYTF
j_call: TRBJ2-7; v_call: TRBV4-2; cdr3_aa: CASSAVKDYEQYF
j_call: TRBJ1-1; v_call: TRBV30; cdr3_aa: CAWSTPTGRNTEAFF
j_call: TRBJ2-1; v_call: TRBV3-1; cdr3_aa: CASSQAGAGGPRDEQFF
j_call: TRBJ2-7; v_call: TRBV27; cdr3_aa: CASSLSGQGPTYEQYF
j_call: TRBJ2-1; v_call: TRBV6-2/TRBV6-3; cdr3_aa: CASGRASSSYNEQFF
j_call: TRBJ1-5; v_call: TRBV5-1; cdr3_aa: CASSLGSSNQPQHF
j_call: TRBJ2-5; v_call: TRBV7-9; cdr3_aa: CASSFGTEGETQYF
j_call: TRBJ2-7; v_call: TRBV5-6; cdr3_aa: CASSLGTGYEQYF
j_call: TRBJ1-5; v_call: TRBV7-2; cdr3_aa: CASSLGTTGRNQPQHF
j_call: TRBJ2-7; v_call: TRBV5-5; cdr3_aa: CASSYVTGKNYEQYF
j_call: TRBJ2-5; v_call: TRBV25-1; cdr3_aa: CASSEEAGFGETQYF
j_call: TRBJ2-7; v_call: TRBV10-3; cdr3_aa: CAISEGTREYEQYF
j_call: TRBJ1-2; v_call: TRBV10-3; cdr3_aa: CAISTRGDGYTF
j_call: TRBJ1-1; v_call: TRBV7-7; cdr3_aa: CASGATGFGPFVAFF
j_call: TRBJ2-7; v_call: TRBV4-1; cdr3_aa: CASSQDPDRGRHEQYF
j_call: TRBJ1-1; v_call: TRBV6-1; cdr3_aa: CASRLSPGQGTEAFF
j_call: TRBJ2-7; v_call: TRBV3-1; cdr3_aa: CASSQELAGLYEQYF
j_call: TRBJ2-7; v_call: TRBV29-1; cdr3_aa: CSVAGAGYEQYF
j_call: TRBJ2-3; v_call: TRBV15; cdr3_aa: CATSTGRGWTDTQYF
j_call: TRBJ2-5; v_call: TRBV4-1; cdr3_aa: CASSQSPGVAGRRETQYF
j_call: TRBJ2-4; v_call: TRBV7-9; cdr3_aa: CASRSWGEGDIQYF
j_call: TRBJ2-7; v_call: TRBV7-8; cdr3_aa: CASSLIGTSGGGEQYF
j_call: TRBJ2-1; v_call: TRBV27; cdr3_aa: CASSPGTSGGASYNEQFF
j_call: TRBJ2-7; v_call: TRBV6-2/TRBV6-3; cdr3_aa: CASSWTGGYEQYF
j_call: TRBJ1-4; v_call: TRBV19; cdr3_aa: CASRSRGLATNEKLFF
j_call: TRBJ2-3; v_call: TRBV24-1; cdr3_aa: CATSDPVEADTQYF
j_call: TRBJ2-5; v_call: TRBV6-2/TRBV6-3; cdr3_aa: CASSGQGLAAARETQYF
j_call: TRBJ2-7; v_call: TRBV28; cdr3_aa: CASSLIGGAGPYEQYF
j_call: TRBJ2-5; v_call: TRBV4-1; cdr3_aa: CASSQDPRETQYF
j_call: TRBJ2-7; v_call: TRBV7-2; cdr3_aa: CASSAGAGASYEQYF
j_call: TRBJ2-3; v_call: TRBV7-9; cdr3_aa: CASSSISERPTDTQYF